The clone carrying this T cell receptor (beta chain) was counted a single time. This CDR3 region has 13 residues. The V end lost 3 bases, the J end lost 0 bases, and 5 bases lay between the germline ends. Original data processing: For nucleated cells, counts were estimated from reference gene primer amplification. TCRdb's table, derived via immunoSEQ multiplex PCR, lists solely in-frame clones and lacks some. The V and J calls and clone size come from that table; D and trimming were worked out from the DNA. The table lists some 52,000 clones, 90% of them singletons. The data are from a study of blood T cell repertoires in COVID-19. Study at large: Samples representing acute and convalescent COVID-19 were sourced from the United States, Italy and Spain. The cDNA or gDNA used as material had been derived from T cells, B-cell-depleted T cells, or PBMCs.

The chain uses TRBV12-3 or TRBV12-4 and TRBJ2-5, with unresolved D. The sequence was obtained from a human donor in a cohort sampled during active COVID-19. Sequenced input: peripheral blood. CDR3 amino acids: CASSFTDQETQYF. The DNA for the CDR3 is TGTGCCAGCAGTTTCACAGACCAAGAGACCCAGTACTTC.